The TCR beta chain described here comes from a study of identical twins. This CDR3 is 13 amino acids long. Trimming removed 4 bases at V and 7 bases at J, with 14 bases between. Germline values: CDR1 SQVTM, CDR2 ANQGSEA. Via MiXCR, TCRdb re-called the 5' RACE reads, giving one row per CDR3 protein. The table has around 340,000 distinct CDR3 sequences, roughly an eighth seen once. This clonotype was recorded a few times. The antigen remains unidentified. Study-wide findings and caveats: Cord blood's abundant beta clonotypes had fewer insertions, unlike memory repertoires.

The same sample was also studied in work on yellow fever vaccine responses in identical twins.

Sequenced: CD8+ T cells sorted from blood. The receptor was derived from a young woman in good health. This chain connects TRBV29-1 to TRBJ2-1, with a tentative D call TRBD1 (5 bases). For the CDR3, the DNA is TGCAGCGTTGGTCAGGGCCTAAAAAATGAGCAGTTCTTC. Protein: CSVGQGLKNEQFF.